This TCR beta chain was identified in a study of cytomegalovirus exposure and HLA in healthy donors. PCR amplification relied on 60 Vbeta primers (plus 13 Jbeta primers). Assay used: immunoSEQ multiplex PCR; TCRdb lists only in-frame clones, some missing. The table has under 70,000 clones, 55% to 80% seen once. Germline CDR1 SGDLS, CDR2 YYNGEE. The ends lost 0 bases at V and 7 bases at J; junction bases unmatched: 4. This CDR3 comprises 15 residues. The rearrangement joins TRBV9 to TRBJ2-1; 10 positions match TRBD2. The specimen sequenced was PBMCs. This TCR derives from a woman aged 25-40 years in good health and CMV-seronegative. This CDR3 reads CASSVDLAGANEQFF. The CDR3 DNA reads TGTGCCAGCAGCGTAGATCTAGCGGGGGCGAATGAGCAGTTCTTC. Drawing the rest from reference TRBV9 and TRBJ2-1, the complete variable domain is DSGVTQTPKHLITATGQRVTLRCSPRSGDLSVYWYQQSLDQGLQFLIQYYNGEERAKGNILERFSAQQFPDLHSELNLSSLELGDSALYFCASSVDLAGANEQFFGPGTRLTVL.